This T cell receptor beta chain originates from a study of blood T cell repertoires in COVID-19. Study-level background: In each case, the material was cDNA or gDNA derived from T cells, B-cell-depleted T cells, or PBMCs.

A single count supports this clone. This table comes from immunoSEQ multiplex PCR, and its TCRdb copy is limited to in-frame clones, with some not included. The sample has 110,000 to 150,000 clones, 88% seen once. J gave up 3 bases and V 4 bases, and 8 bases lay outside the gene matches. CDR3 length equals 16 residues. The germline V gene has CDR1 MNHEY and CDR2 SMNVEV (reference sequence). The TCR was taken from a woman in her 50s with acute or convalescent COVID-19. Sequencing input: peripheral blood. The V gene is TRBV27, the J gene TRBJ2-3; 9 bases fit TRBD1. The CDR3 protein is CASSSRDRVFTDTQYF. The CDR3 DNA reads TGTGCCAGCAGTTCCCGGGACAGGGTTTTTACAGATACGCAGTATTTT.